The T cell receptor beta chain described here comes from a study of T cell clones after liver transplantation. Overall study: Liver transplant recipients had immunosuppression withdrawal attempted within 2 years. Subjects received no induction therapy and standard immunosuppression until randomization at 12-24 months post-transplant. Blood was drawn pre-transplant, before withdrawal, and after full or failed withdrawal. Study-level points and caveats: Compared with third party-reactive sequences, donor-reactive ones declined more, independent of withdrawal success.

The CDR3 consists of 14 residues. The V segment lost 3 bases and the J segment 7 bases; nucleotides outside the gene matches: 3. Per germline, CDR1 SEHNR and CDR2 FQNEAQ (reference sequence). This clone has a handful of counts. Its antigen is undetermined. The table came from immunoSEQ multiplex PCR; TCRdb's copy has only in-frame clones and leaves some out. This table has roughly 100,000 clones, around 84% appearing once. The V call is TRBV7-9, the J call TRBJ1-6; the match to TRBD1 covers 7 bases. The material was CD4+ T cells from blood, obtained approximately 50 months after liver transplant. The source of this sequence is a human patient who received a liver transplant. A subset of T cells may come from the graft donor. The DNA of the CDR3 is TGTGCCAGCAGCTTCCCGACAGGGAATTCACCCCTCCACTTT. Encoded protein: CASSFPTGNSPLHF.